Shown below are 6 T cell receptor beta chains from a single sample sequenced in a study of beta chain features in type 1 diabetes. Broader study findings: Type 1 diabetes patients showed a moderate but significant shortening of TCRB CDR3s in all four CD4+ subsets.

For these TCRs, the target antigens are not known. Of the isolated RNA, all was reverse transcribed, and so the sequenced material was expressed TCRB transcripts. Generated by immunoSEQ multiplex PCR, the TCRdb table keeps only in-frame clones and is missing some. This table holds about 650,000 clones, roughly an eighth found once. The sequenced sample consisted of naive CD4+ T cells from blood. These receptors all come from a man aged 30-40 years with type 1 diabetes.

DNA for the CDR3: TGTGCCAGCAGTGAAGGGACAGGGGGCTCCTACGAGCAGTACTTC. It yields the protein CASSEGTGGSYEQYF. The chain employs TRBV6-1 and TRBJ2-7; 10 positions match TRBD1. This CDR3 spans 15 amino acids. The V gene's germline CDR1 is MNHNS and CDR2 SASEGT. J lost 0 bases, V lost 1 base, and 0 bases had no gene match.

The chain is built from TRBV28 and TRBJ2-7, with D unclear. The CDR3 length is 16 residues. Germline V gene data show CDR1 as MDHEN and CDR2 as SYDVKM. Between the trimmed V and J ends, which lost 6 bases and 1 base, there was a span of 19 bases. CDR3 residues: CASRALGRVDSYEQYF. The CDR3 DNA is TGTGCCAGCAGGGCCTTAGGAAGGGTTGATTCCTACGAGCAGTACTTC.

This clone showed up just a few times. The V and J genes are TRBV21-1 and TRBJ2-5; TRBD2, the D gene given by the table, was not confirmed from the DNA. The DNA end is more similar to TRBJ2-7, so the J call may be wrong. TRBV21-1 is labeled a pseudogene. The CDR3 has 13 amino acids. For the CDR3, the DNA is TGTGCCAGCAGCCAGCGATTCTCCTACGAGCAGTACTTC. Protein: CASSQRFSYEQYF.

The rearrangement links TRBV7-9 to TRBJ2-3; D is possibly TRBD1 (6 bases). Germline V gene data show CDR1 as SEHNR and CDR2 as FQNEAQ (reference sequence). Deletions cut 5 bases from V and 1 base from J, with 13 bases between. The CDR3 totals 15 residues. The DNA for the CDR3 is TGTGCCAGCAGCCCAGGACAGTACGGCACAGATACGCAGTATTTT. Protein sequence: CASSPGQYGTDTQYF.

The genes are TRBV7-9 and TRBJ2-5; tentatively, D is TRBD1 (5 bases). Germline V gene sequence: CDR1 SEHNR, CDR2 FQNEAQ (reference sequence). The V gene lost 1 base and the J gene lost 1 base, with 10 bases spanning the gap. This CDR3 spans 15 amino acids. CDR3 nucleotide sequence: TGTGCCAGCAGCTTAGGGAAGGGGATCCAAGAGACCCAGTACTTC. Its protein product is CASSLGKGIQETQYF.

This clone was seen a handful of times. The CDR3, as DNA: TGTGCCAGTAACCCACAGGGAACCCCCTATGGCTACACCTTC. Protein product: CASNPQGTPYGYTF. The chain has TRBV19 and TRBJ1-2; D is perhaps TRBD1 (6 bases). CDR1 is LNHDA and CDR2 is SQIVND in the germline V gene (reference sequence). The ends were cut back, 7 bases at V and 4 bases at J, with 16 bases in the middle. The CDR3 spans 14 residues.